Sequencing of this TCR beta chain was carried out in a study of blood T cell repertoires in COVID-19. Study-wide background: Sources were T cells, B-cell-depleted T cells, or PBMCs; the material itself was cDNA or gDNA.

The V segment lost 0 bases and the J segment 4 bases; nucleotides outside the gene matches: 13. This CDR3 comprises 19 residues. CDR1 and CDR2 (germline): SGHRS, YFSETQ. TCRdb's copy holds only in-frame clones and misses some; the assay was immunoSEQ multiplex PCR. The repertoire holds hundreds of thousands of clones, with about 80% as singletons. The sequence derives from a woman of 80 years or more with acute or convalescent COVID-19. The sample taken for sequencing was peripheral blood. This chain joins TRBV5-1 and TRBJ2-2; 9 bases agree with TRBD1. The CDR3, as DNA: TGCGCCAGCAGCTTGGGGAGGGGGACAGGGCGATTTGGCACCGGGGAGCTGTTTTTT. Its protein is CASSLGRGTGRFGTGELFF.